The clone carrying this TCR beta chain was found a few times. Its antigen is unknown. This CDR3 comprises 15 residues. Trimming took 3 bases from V and 5 from J; bases not matched to a gene: 6. This record belongs to a study of cytomegalovirus exposure and HLA in healthy donors. The donors were healthy bone marrow donors. Findings of the study overall: TCR beta chains numbering some 160 were designated cytomegalovirus-associated. As a later analysis showed, a missense DCLRE1C variant was linked to trimming of TCR beta V- and J-genes.

PCR primers comprised 60 Vbeta and 13 Jbeta primers. In the original analysis: The authors later counted 65 million to 90 million unique TCR beta chains, 9 million to 14 million of them shared. Here immunoSEQ multiplex PCR was the method, and the copy in TCRdb shows in-frame clones only, minus some. Clonal size and the V and J genes are those of that table, whereas D and trimming came from the DNA. The sample includes 120,000 or so clones, around 68% of them seen just once. The sequence was collected from a man in his forties in good health and CMV-seropositive. The specimen sequenced was PBMCs. This rearrangement joins TRBV6-7 to TRBJ2-5, with TRBD2 identical over 10 bases. TRBV6-7 is an ORF for which the function is uncertain. The CDR3 protein is CASSYCLAGEETQYF. CDR3 sequence (DNA): TGTGCCAGCAGTTATTGCCTAGCGGGGGAGGAGACCCAGTACTTC.